These 12 T cell receptor beta chains were all obtained from the same sample, sequenced in a study of control samples from healthy donors and cancer patients. Using immunoSEQ multiplex PCR, the repertoire was profiled, and TCRdb retains in-frame clones only, with some absent. The profile shows about 140,000 clones, approximately 94% of them singletons. Material for sequencing was blood. The receptors shown here come from a man aged 35-49 years in good health.

V and J are TRBV7-3 and TRBJ2-2; 10 bases map to TRBD2. V was clipped by 2 bases and J by 7 bases; unmatched bases: 1. In germline, CDR1 is SGHTA, CDR2 FQGTGA. This CDR3 has 14 residues. The CDR3 nucleotides are TGTGCCAGCAGCTTATCTAGCGGGGGCGGGGAGCTGTTTTTT. It is translated as CASSLSSGGGELFF. The full variable domain, with the rest looked up from reference TRBV7-3 and TRBJ2-2, is GAGVSQTPSNKVTEKGKYVELRCDPISGHTALYWYRQSLGQGPEFLIYFQGTGAADDSGLPNDRFFAVRPEGSVSTLKIQRTERGDSAVYLCASSLSSGGGELFFGEGSRLTVL.

The rearrangement links TRBV6-2 or TRBV6-3 to TRBJ1-1, with 9 bases identical to TRBD1. In germline, CDR1 is MNHEY, CDR2 SVGEGT. V lost 5 bases to trimming and J lost 5 bases; unmatched junction nucleotides: 9. This CDR3 region has 15 residues. The CDR3 protein is CASSPRDRDSTEAFF. DNA of the CDR3: TGTGCCAGCAGTCCCCGGGACAGGGATTCGACTGAAGCTTTCTTT.

The chain employs TRBV4-1 and TRBJ1-1; possibly TRBD1 for D (5 bases). Germline CDR1 reads MGHRA; CDR2 reads YSYEKL. The CDR3 runs 15 residues. The V end was cut by 0 bases, the J end by 10 bases, with 18 bases between. The CDR3 loop is CASSQDNRGRNAAFF. The DNA of the CDR3 is TGCGCCAGCAGCCAAGATAATCGGGGCCGCAACGCAGCTTTCTTT.

The chain couples TRBV7-9 to TRBJ1-6; no reliable D call. This CDR3 spans 12 amino acids. CDR1 and CDR2 from the germline V gene are SEHNR and FQNEAQ (reference sequence). Trimming removed 8 bases at V and 7 bases at J, with 9 bases between. The CDR3 loop reads CASGSPNSPLHF. DNA for the CDR3: TGTGCCAGCGGCTCTCCCAATTCACCCCTCCACTTT. Full variable domain (rest looked up from reference TRBV7-9 and TRBJ1-6): DTGVSQNPRHKITKRGQNVTFRCDPISEHNRLYWYRQTLGQGPEFLTYFQNEAQLEKSRLLSDRFSAERPKGSFSTLEIQRTEQGDSAMYLCASGSPNSPLHFGNGTRLTVT.

V is TRBV7-9 and J is TRBJ1-4, with TRBD1 matching over 7 bases. Germline CDR1 is SEHNR and CDR2 is FQNEAQ (reference sequence). J gave up 4 bases and V 0 bases, and 5 bases lay outside the gene matches. There are 16 residues in the CDR3. The CDR3 nucleotides read TGTGCCAGCAGCTTAGCGCAGACAGGGTATAATGAAAAACTGTTTTTT. Its translation is CASSLAQTGYNEKLFF. The entire variable domain, with the rest obtained from reference TRBV7-9 and TRBJ1-4, is as follows: DTGVSQNPRHKITKRGQNVTFRCDPISEHNRLYWYRQTLGQGPEFLTYFQNEAQLEKSRLLSDRFSAERPKGSFSTLEIQRTEQGDSAMYLCASSLAQTGYNEKLFFGSGTQLSVL.

The CDR3 bases are TGTGCCAGCAGTTTAAGGGGGGAGACGTACGAGCAGTACTTC. This sequence encodes CASSLRGETYEQYF. The rearrangement links TRBV28 to TRBJ2-7, with D perhaps being TRBD1 or TRBD2 (6 bases each). Germline CDR1 MDHEN, CDR2 SYDVKM. Trimming left V 2 bases short and J 4 bases short, with 12 bases between. The CDR3 is made up of 14 amino acids.

This chain uses TRBV15 with TRBJ2-6, with no clear D. The germline CDR1 and CDR2 sequences are LNHNV and YYDKDF (reference sequence). The V and J ends lost 1 base and 0 bases respectively, with 4 bases between them. CDR3 length: 15 amino acids. The CDR3, as DNA: TGTGCCACCAGCAGAGGTCGCTCTGGGGCCAACGTCCTGACTTTC. Its protein product is CATSRGRSGANVLTF. Using reference TRBV15 and TRBJ2-6 for the parts outside the CDR3, the full variable domain is DAMVIQNPRYQVTQFGKPVTLSCSQTLNHNVMYWYQQKSSQAPKLLFHYYDKDFNNEADTPDNFQSRRPNTSFCFLDIRSPGLGDTAMYLCATSRGRSGANVLTFGAGSRLTVL.

The J gene is TRBJ1-4, the V gene TRBV14, with D tentatively TRBD1 (5 bases). CDR1 is SGHDN and CDR2 is FVKESK in the germline V gene. V lost 4 bases and J 6 bases, leaving 15 bases between the germline ends. The CDR3 spans 15 residues. The chain's CDR3 is CASSRGAGWDEKLFF. The CDR3 DNA sequence: TGTGCCAGCAGCCGAGGGGCAGGATGGGATGAAAAACTGTTTTTT.

This chain links TRBV12-3 or TRBV12-4 with TRBJ1-2; TRBD1 is a possible D gene (5 bases). CDR3 size: 12 residues. The V and J ends lost 6 bases and 8 bases respectively, with 13 bases between them. The CDR3 reads CASSDTRGGYTF. CDR3 in DNA: TGTGCCAGCAGCGACACCCGGGGCGGCTACACCTTC.

The chain couples TRBV6-5 to TRBJ1-2, with no clear D. This CDR3 region has 15 residues. The V end was cut by 2 bases, the J end by 4 bases, with 14 bases between. The germline V gene has CDR1 MNHEY and CDR2 SVGAGI. CDR3 sequence (DNA): TGTGCCAGCAGTTACGAATCCCGACGGCCCTATGGCTACACCTTC. Amino acids: CASSYESRRPYGYTF.

The CDR3 coding sequence is TGTGCCAGCAGTCCCAGACCAAGCTCCTACAATGAGCAGTTCTTC. As protein: CASSPRPSSYNEQFF. V is TRBV28 and J is TRBJ2-1; D unclear. The V gene lost 5 bases and the J gene lost 0 bases, with 11 bases spanning the gap. CDR3 length: 15 residues. The germline V gene encodes CDR1 MDHEN and CDR2 SYDVKM.

V is TRBV10-3 and J is TRBJ1-5; D call uncertain. The CDR3 covers 15 residues. V was shortened by 2 bases and J by 0 bases, with 8 bases between the two germline ends. From germline, CDR1 is ENHRY and CDR2 SYGVKD. This CDR3 reads CAISETTISNQPQHF. The CDR3 DNA reads as TGTGCCATCAGTGAGACAACTATTAGCAATCAGCCCCAGCATTTT.